Included here is one T cell receptor (beta chain) sequence, with context. This sample is drawn from a study of blood T cell repertoires in COVID-19. Study-wide background: Specimens from acute and convalescent COVID-19 originated in the United States, Italy and Spain. Sources were T cells, B-cell-depleted T cells, or PBMCs; the material itself was cDNA or gDNA.

In the original processing: Reference gene primer amplification gave estimated nucleated cell counts. The table came from immunoSEQ multiplex PCR; TCRdb's copy has only in-frame clones and leaves some out. Clone size and the V and J calls come from that table; the DNA yielded D and trimming. The table shows around 100,000 clones, with under 85% occurring only once. Trimming removed 0 bases at V and 4 bases at J, with 19 bases between. This CDR3 is 18 amino acids long. The germline gives CDR1 SGHVS, CDR2 FQNEAQ. The chain uses TRBV7-8 and TRBJ2-1; weak D call: TRBD2 (6 bases). The sequencing input was peripheral blood. The TCR originated in a human donor in a cohort sampled during active COVID-19. CDR3 protein: CASSLAQQGAGLYNEQFF. The CDR3 nucleotides read TGTGCCAGCAGCTTAGCCCAACAAGGGGCGGGGTTATACAATGAGCAGTTCTTC.